Sequencing of this T cell receptor (beta chain) was carried out in a study of cytomegalovirus exposure and HLA in healthy donors. Study results and limitations: Segments of the TCR beta V type were, in most cases, productive about 87% or about 30% of the time in an earlier analysis. Cytomegalovirus-associated status was assigned to 150 or so TCR beta chains. Follow-up analysis later connected one missense variant in DCLRE1C with trimming of TCR beta V- and J-genes. The authors judged a highly shared variant cluster likely a sequencing artifact.

For this clone: Its antigen is as yet unknown.

PCR employed 60 Vbeta and 13 Jbeta primers. Using immunoSEQ multiplex PCR, the repertoire was profiled, and TCRdb retains in-frame clones only, with some absent. This sample contains 150,000 to 200,000 clones. The V gene lost 8 bases and the J gene lost 4 bases, with 13 bases spanning the gap. Germline lookup yields CDR1 SQVTM and CDR2 ANQGSEA. The CDR3 totals 12 residues. This receptor was identified in a woman younger than 35 in good health and CMV-seropositive. Sequencing was carried out using PBMCs. The rearrangement links TRBV29-1 to TRBJ2-3; maybe TRBD2 (5 bases). As DNA, the CDR3 is TGCAGCATAATCCGGGGTCCAGATACGCAGTATTTT. Its translation is CSIIRGPDTQYF.